This TCR beta chain appears in the sequencing data of a study of patients and donors after allogeneic stem cell transplantation. A single record per CDR3 protein comes from TCRdb applying MiXCR to the RT-PCR reads. The data hold about 960,000 distinct CDR3 sequences, with approximately 18% observed a single time. The sample holds a few counts of this clonotype. The CDR3 is made up of 16 amino acids. V gave up 3 bases and J gave up 5 bases; unmatched junction bases: 10. Germline loops: CDR1 MDHEN, CDR2 SYDVKM. What was sequenced was blood, either unsorted or a sorted T cell fraction (not recorded which). The rearrangement uses TRBV28 and TRBJ2-1; 7 nucleotides agree with TRBD2. The TCR sequence derives from a human donor who was either an allogeneic HSCT recipient or a stem cell or donor lymphocyte infusion donor (not recorded which). It is not recorded whose cells these are; they may come from a transplant donor. CDR3 loop: CASSFLASGRDNEQFF. Written as DNA, the CDR3 is TGTGCCAGCAGTTTTTTGGCTAGCGGCCGGGACAATGAGCAGTTCTTC. The full variable domain, in which reference TRBV28 and TRBJ2-1 provide the parts outside the CDR3, is DVKVTQSSRYLVKRTGEKVFLECVQDMDHENMFWYRQDPGLGLRLIYFSYDVKMKEKGDIPEGYSVSREKKERFSLILESASTNQTSMYLCASSFLASGRDNEQFFGPGTRLTVL.